This T cell receptor (beta chain) was identified in a study of blood T cell repertoires in COVID-19. Across the study: Acute and convalescent COVID-19 specimens originated in the United States, Italy and Spain.

TCRdb's table, derived via immunoSEQ multiplex PCR, lists solely in-frame clones and lacks some. Altogether fewer than 500,000 clones are present, approximately 90% being singletons, with the ten largest covering over 4%. This clone has just a few counts. This TCR was recovered from a woman aged 30 to 39 with acute or convalescent COVID-19. Sequencing used peripheral blood.

The CDR3 here is CASSSSTENYGYTF. CDR3 coding DNA: TGTGCCAGCAGCTCGTCGACAGAGAACTATGGCTACACCTTC. The V call is TRBV7-9, the J call TRBJ1-2; D might be TRBD1 (5 bases). Germline V gene sequence: CDR1 SEHNR, CDR2 FQNEAQ (reference sequence). The CDR3 sequence is 14 residues long. Trimming stripped 4 bases from V and 2 bases from J, with 11 bases between.